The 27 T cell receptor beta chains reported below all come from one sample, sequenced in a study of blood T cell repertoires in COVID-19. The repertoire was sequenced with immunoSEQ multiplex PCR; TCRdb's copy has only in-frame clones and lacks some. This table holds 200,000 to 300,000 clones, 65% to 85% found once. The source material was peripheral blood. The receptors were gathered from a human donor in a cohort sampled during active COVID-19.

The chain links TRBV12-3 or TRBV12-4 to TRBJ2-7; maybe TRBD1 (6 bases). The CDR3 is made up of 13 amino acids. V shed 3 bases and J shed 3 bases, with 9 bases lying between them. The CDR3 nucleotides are TGTGCCAGCAGTTTCGGACAGAACTACGAGCAGTACTTC. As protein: CASSFGQNYEQYF.

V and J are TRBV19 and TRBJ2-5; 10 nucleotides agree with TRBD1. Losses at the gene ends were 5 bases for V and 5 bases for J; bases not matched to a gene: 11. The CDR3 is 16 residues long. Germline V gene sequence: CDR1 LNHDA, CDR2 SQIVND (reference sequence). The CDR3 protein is CASSLSLTGGRETQYF. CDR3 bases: TGTGCCAGTAGTCTCAGTTTGACAGGGGGCAGGGAGACCCAGTACTTC.

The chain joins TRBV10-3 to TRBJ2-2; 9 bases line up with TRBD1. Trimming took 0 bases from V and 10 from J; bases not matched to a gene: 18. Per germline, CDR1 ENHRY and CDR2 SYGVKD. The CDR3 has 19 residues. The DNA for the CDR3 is TGTGCCATCAGTGAGTCGAAATTTGTGTCGGACAGGGGAAGGGAGGAGCTGTTTTTT. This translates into CAISESKFVSDRGREELFF.

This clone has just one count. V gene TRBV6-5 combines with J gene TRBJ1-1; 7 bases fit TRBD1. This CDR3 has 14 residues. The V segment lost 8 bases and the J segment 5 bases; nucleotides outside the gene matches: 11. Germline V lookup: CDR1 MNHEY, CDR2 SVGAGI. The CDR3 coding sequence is TGTGCCAGCGGGATCGACAGGGAGAGGACTGAAGCTTTCTTT. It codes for CASGIDRERTEAFF.

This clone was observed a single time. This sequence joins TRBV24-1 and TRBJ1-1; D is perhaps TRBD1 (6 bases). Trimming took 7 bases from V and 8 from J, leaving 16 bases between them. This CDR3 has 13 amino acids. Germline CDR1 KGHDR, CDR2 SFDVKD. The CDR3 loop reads CATRSRQAAEAFF. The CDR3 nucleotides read TGTGCCACCAGATCCAGACAGGCAGCAGAAGCTTTCTTT.

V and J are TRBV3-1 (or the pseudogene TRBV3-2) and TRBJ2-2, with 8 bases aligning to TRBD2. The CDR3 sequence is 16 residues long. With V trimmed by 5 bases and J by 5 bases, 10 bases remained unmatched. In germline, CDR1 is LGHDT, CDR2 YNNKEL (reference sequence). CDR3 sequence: CASSSERGSLTGELFF. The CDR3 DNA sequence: TGTGCCAGCAGCTCTGAGCGGGGGTCGCTAACCGGGGAGCTGTTTTTT.

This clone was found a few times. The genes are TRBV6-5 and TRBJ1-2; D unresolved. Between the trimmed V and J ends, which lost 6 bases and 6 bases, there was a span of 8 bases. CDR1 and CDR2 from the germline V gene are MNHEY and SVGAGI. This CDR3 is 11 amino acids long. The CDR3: CASRRLDGYTF. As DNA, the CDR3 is TGTGCCAGCAGACGGTTGGATGGCTACACCTTC.

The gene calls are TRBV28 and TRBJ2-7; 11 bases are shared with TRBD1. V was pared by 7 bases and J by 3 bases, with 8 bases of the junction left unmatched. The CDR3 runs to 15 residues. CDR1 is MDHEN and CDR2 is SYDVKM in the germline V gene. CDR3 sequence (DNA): TGTGCCAGCACCCTTGTCGGGACAGGGGGCTACGAGCAGTACTTC. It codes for CASTLVGTGGYEQYF.

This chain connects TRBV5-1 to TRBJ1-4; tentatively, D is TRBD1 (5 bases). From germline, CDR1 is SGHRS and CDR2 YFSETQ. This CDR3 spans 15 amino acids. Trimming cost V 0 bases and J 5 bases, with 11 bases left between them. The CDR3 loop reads CASSLDGTTNEKLFF. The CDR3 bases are TGCGCCAGCAGCTTGGATGGGACTACGAATGAAAAACTGTTTTTT.

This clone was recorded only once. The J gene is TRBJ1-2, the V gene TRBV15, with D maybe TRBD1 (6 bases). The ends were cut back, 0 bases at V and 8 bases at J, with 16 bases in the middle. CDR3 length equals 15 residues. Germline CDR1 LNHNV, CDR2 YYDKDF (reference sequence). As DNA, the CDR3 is TGTGCCACCAGCAGAGATCTTGCAGGGGCGCGGGGCTACACCTTC. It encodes CATSRDLAGARGYTF.

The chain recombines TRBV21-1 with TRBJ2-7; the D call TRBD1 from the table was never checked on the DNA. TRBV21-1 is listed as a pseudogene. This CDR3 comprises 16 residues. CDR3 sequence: CASSITVRQGNYEQYF. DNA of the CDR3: TGTGCCAGCAGCATTACCGTTCGACAGGGTAACTACGAGCAGTACTTC.

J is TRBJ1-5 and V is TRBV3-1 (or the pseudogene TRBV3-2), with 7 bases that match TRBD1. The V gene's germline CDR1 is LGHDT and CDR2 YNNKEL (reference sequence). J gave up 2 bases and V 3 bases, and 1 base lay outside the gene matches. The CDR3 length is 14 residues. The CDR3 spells CASSHGQGNQPQHF. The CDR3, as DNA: TGTGCCAGCAGCCACGGACAGGGCAATCAGCCCCAGCATTTT.

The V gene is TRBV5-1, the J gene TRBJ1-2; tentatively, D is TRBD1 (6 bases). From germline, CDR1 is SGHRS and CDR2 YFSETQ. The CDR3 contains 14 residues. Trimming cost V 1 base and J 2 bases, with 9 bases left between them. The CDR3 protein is CASSLNQGNYGYTF. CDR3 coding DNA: TGCGCCAGCAGCTTGAACCAGGGGAACTATGGCTACACCTTC.

The DNA of the CDR3 is TGTGCCAGCAGCGAAAGACAGGGTGAAAAACTGTTTTTT. As protein: CASSERQGEKLFF. The rearrangement joins TRBV7-3 to TRBJ1-4; TRBD1 matches 7 bases. V was pared by 5 bases and J by 7 bases, with 4 bases of the junction left unmatched. There are 13 residues in the CDR3. Per the germline V gene, CDR1 is SGHTA and CDR2 is FQGTGA. The entire variable domain, with the rest obtained from reference TRBV7-3 and TRBJ1-4, is as follows: GAGVSQTPSNKVTEKGKYVELRCDPISGHTALYWYRQSLGQGPEFLIYFQGTGAADDSGLPNDRFFAVRPEGSVSTLKIQRTERGDSAVYLCASSERQGEKLFFGSGTQLSVL.

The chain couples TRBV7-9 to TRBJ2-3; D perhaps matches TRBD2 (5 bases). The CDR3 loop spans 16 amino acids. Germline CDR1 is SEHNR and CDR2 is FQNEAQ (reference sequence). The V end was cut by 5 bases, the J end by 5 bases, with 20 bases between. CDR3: CASSPDGMGHGDTQYF. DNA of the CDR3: TGTGCCAGCAGCCCCGACGGGATGGGCCATGGAGATACGCAGTATTTT.

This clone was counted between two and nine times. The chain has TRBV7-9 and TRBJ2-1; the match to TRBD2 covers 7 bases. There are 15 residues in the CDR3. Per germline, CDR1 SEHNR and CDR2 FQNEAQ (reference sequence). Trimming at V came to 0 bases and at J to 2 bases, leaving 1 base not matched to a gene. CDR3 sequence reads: CASSLAAGAYNEQFF. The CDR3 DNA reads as TGTGCCAGCAGCTTAGCGGCGGGAGCCTACAATGAGCAGTTCTTC.

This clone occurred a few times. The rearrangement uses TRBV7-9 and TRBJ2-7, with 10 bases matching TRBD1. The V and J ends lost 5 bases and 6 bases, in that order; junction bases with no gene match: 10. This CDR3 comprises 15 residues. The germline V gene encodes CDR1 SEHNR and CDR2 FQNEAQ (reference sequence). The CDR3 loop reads CASSVTGTGVSEQYF. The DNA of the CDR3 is TGTGCCAGCAGCGTAACCGGGACAGGGGTCAGCGAGCAGTACTTC. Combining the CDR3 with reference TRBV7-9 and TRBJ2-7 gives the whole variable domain DTGVSQNPRHKITKRGQNVTFRCDPISEHNRLYWYRQTLGQGPEFLTYFQNEAQLEKSRLLSDRFSAERPKGSFSTLEIQRTEQGDSAMYLCASSVTGTGVSEQYFGPGTRLTVT.

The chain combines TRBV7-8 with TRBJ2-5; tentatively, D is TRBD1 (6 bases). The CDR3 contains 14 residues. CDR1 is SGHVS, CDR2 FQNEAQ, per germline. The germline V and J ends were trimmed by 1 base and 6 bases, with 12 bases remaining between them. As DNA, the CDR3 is TGTGCCAGCAGCTTAGGCTCGACAGGCCAGACCCAGTACTTC. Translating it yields CASSLGSTGQTQYF.

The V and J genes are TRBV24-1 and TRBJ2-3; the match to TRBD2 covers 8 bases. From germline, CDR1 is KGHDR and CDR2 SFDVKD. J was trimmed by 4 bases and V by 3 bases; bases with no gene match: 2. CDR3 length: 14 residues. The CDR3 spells CATSDSGRSDTQYF. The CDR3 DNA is TGTGCCACCAGTGATAGCGGGAGATCAGATACGCAGTATTTT.

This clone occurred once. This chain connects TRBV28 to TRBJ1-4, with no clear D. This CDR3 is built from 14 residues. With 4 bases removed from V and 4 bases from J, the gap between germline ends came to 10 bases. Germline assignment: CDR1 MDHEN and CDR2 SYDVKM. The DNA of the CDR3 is TGTGCCAGCAGTTCAAACAGAGTTAATGAAAAACTGTTTTTT. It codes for CASSSNRVNEKLFF. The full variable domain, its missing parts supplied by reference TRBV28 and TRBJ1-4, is DVKVTQSSRYLVKRTGEKVFLECVQDMDHENMFWYRQDPGLGLRLIYFSYDVKMKEKGDIPEGYSVSREKKERFSLILESASTNQTSMYLCASSSNRVNEKLFFGSGTQLSVL.

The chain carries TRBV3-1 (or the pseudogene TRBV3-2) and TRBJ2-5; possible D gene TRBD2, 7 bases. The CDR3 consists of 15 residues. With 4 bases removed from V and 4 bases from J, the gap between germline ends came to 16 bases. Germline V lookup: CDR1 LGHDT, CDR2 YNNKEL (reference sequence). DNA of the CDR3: TGTGCCAGCAGCCTGGTGGGGGGGGCCGGAGAGACCCAGTACTTC. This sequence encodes CASSLVGGAGETQYF.

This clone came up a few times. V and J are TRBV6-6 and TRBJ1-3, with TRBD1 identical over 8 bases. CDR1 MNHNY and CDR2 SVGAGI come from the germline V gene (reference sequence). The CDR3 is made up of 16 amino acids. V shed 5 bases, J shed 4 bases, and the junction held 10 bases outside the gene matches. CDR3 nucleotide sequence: TGTGCCAGCAGTAAGGGGACAGGAGCATCCGGAAACACCATATATTTT. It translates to CASSKGTGASGNTIYF.

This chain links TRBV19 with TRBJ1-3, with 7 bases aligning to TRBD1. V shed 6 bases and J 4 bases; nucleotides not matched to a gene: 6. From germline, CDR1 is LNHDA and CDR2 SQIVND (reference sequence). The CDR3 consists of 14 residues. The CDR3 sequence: CASRPGQAGNTIYF. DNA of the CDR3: TGTGCCAGTAGGCCTGGACAGGCCGGAAACACCATATATTTT. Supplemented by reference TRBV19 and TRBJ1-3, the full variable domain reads DGGITQSPKYLFRKEGQNVTLSCEQNLNHDAMYWYRQDPGQGLRLIYYSQIVNDFQKGDIAEGYSVSREKKESFPLTVTSAQKNPTAFYLCASRPGQAGNTIYFGEGSWLTVV.

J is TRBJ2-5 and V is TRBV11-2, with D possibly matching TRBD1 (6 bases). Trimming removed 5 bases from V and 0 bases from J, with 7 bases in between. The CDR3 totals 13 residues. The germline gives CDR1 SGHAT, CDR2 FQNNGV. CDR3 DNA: TGTGCCAGCAGCCCAGGGGACCAAGAGACCCAGTACTTC. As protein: CASSPGDQETQYF. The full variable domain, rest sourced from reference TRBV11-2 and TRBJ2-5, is EAGVAQSPRYKIIEKRQSVAFWCNPISGHATLYWYQQILGQGPKLLIQFQNNGVVDDSQLPKDRFSAERLKGVDSTLKIQPAKLEDSAVYLCASSPGDQETQYFGPGTRLLVL.

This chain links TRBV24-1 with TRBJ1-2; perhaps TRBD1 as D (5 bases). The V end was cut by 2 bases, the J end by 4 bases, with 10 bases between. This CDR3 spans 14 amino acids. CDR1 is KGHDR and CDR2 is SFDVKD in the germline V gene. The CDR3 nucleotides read TGTGCCACCAGTGATTCAGGGTCCGGCTATGGCTACACCTTC. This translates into CATSDSGSGYGYTF.

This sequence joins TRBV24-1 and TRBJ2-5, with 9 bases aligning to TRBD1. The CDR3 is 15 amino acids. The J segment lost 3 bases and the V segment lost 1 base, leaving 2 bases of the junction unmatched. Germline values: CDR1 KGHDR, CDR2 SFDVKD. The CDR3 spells CATSDFTGGEETQYF. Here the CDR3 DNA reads TGTGCCACCAGTGATTTCACAGGGGGCGAAGAGACCCAGTACTTC.

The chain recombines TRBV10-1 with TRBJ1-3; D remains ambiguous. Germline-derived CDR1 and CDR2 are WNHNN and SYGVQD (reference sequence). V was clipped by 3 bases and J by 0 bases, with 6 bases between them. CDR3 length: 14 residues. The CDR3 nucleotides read TGCGCCAGCAGTGACGGACTCTCTGGAAACACCATATATTTT. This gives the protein CASSDGLSGNTIYF.